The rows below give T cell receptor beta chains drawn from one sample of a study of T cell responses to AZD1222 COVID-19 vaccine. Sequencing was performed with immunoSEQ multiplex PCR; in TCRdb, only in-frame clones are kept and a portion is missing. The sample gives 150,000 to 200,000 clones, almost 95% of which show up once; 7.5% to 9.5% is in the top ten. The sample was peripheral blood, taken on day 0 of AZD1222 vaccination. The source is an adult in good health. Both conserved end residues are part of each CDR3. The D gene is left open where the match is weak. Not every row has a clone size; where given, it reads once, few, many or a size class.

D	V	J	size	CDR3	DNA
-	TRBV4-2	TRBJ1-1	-	CASSQVVDGRTEAFF	TGTGCCAGCAGCCAAGTCGTAGATGGGCGCACTGAAGCTTTCTTT
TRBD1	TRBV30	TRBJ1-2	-	CAWSLLGTVANYGYTF	TGTGCCTGGAGTTTATTAGGGACAGTGGCTAACTATGGCTACACCTTC
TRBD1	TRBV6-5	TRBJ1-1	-	CASSYQTGTGAEAFF	TGTGCCAGCAGTTACCAGACAGGGACAGGGGCTGAAGCTTTCTTT
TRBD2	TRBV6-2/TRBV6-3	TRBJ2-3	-	CASSPTSERTDTQYF	TGTGCCAGCAGCCCAACTAGCGAGCGCACAGATACGCAGTATTTT
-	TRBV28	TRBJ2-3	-	CASSRLYTNTQYF	TGTGCCAGCAGCAGACTATACACGAATACGCAGTATTTT
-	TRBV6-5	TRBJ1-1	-	CASSYSTSQGLEAFF	TGTGCCAGCAGTTACTCGACGTCCCAGGGGCTCGAAGCTTTCTTT
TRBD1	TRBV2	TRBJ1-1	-	CATPTDRGDTEAFF	TGTGCCACCCCTACAGACAGGGGAGACACTGAAGCTTTCTTT
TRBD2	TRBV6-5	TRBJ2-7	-	CASRDSGRDYEQYF	TGTGCCAGCAGGGATAGCGGGAGGGACTACGAGCAGTACTTC
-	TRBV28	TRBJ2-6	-	CASSLFRGGANVLTF	TGTGCCAGCAGTTTATTCCGGGGTGGGGCCAACGTCCTGACTTTC
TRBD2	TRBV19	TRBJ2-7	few	CASSIGPAGAYEQYF	TGTGCCAGTAGTATAGGGCCAGCGGGAGCCTACGAGCAGTACTTC
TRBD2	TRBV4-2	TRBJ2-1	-	CASSQDSPGLAYNEQFF	TGTGCCAGCAGCCAAGATAGTCCGGGACTAGCCTACAATGAGCAGTTCTTC
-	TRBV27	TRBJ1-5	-	CARGGEGNQPQHF	TGTGCCAGGGGGGGTGAGGGGAATCAGCCCCAGCATTTT
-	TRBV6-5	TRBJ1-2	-	CASSYSLSGADGYTF	TGTGCCAGCAGTTACTCGCTCTCGGGGGCGGATGGCTACACCTTC
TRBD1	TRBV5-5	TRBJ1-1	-	CASRRQGGSTEAFF	TGTGCCAGCAGAAGACAGGGAGGCAGCACTGAAGCTTTCTTT
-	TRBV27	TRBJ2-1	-	CASSFAPPLYNEQFF	TGTGCCAGCAGTTTTGCCCCACCCCTCTACAATGAGCAGTTCTTC
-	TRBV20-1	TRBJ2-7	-	CSASKVLVDSEQYF	TGCAGTGCTAGTAAGGTCTTAGTCGACTCCGAGCAGTACTTC
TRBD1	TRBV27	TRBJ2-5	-	CASRPDREETQYF	TGTGCCAGCAGGCCCGACAGGGAGGAGACCCAGTACTTC
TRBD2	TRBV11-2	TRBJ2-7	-	CASSFGLAVSYEQYF	TGTGCCAGCAGCTTTGGACTAGCGGTCTCCTACGAGCAGTACTTC
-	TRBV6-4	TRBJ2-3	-	CASSDSHSLSTDTQYF	TGTGCCAGCAGTGACTCACATAGCCTTAGCACAGATACGCAGTATTTT
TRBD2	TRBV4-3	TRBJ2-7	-	CASSKRASGMVSEQYF	TGCGCCAGCAGCAAGAGGGCTAGCGGGATGGTCTCCGAGCAGTACTTC
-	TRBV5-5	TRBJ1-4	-	CASSGLTNEKLFF	TGTGCCAGCAGCGGGCTAACTAATGAAAAACTGTTTTTT
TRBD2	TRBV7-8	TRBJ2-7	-	CASSLFGTNYEQYF	TGTGCCAGCAGCTTATTCGGGACTAACTACGAGCAGTACTTC
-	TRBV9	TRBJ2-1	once	CASSPRVGNEQFF	TGTGCCAGCAGCCCCCGAGTGGGTAATGAGCAGTTCTTC
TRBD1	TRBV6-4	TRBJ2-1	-	CASSDSGGQGNNEQFF	TGTGCCAGCAGTGACTCGGGGGGACAGGGGAATAATGAGCAGTTCTTC
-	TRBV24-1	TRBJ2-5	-	CATSDLSATSETQYF	TGTGCCACCAGTGATTTGTCGGCCACGTCGGAGACCCAGTACTTC
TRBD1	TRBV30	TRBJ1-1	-	CAWSLTGAGTEAFF	TGTGCCTGGAGCCTAACAGGGGCGGGCACTGAAGCTTTCTTT
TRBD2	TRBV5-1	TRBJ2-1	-	CASSLAPGLAGGYNEQFF	TGCGCCAGCAGCTTGGCCCCCGGACTAGCGGGAGGTTACAATGAGCAGTTCTTC